This T cell receptor beta chain comes out of a study of cytomegalovirus exposure and HLA in healthy donors. Overall study results and limits: Indistinguishable V segments, including TRBV6-2 and TRBV6-3, were excluded. A later analysis linked a missense DCLRE1C variant to TCR beta V- and J-gene trimming. The availability of immune exposure information extended only to CMV serostatus.

Both 60 Vbeta primers and 13 Jbeta primers went into the PCR. The repertoire was sequenced with immunoSEQ multiplex PCR; TCRdb's copy has only in-frame clones and lacks some. Of 140,000 to 150,000 clones in the sample, around three quarters are singletons; the top ten hold over 2%. About this clone itself: What it binds is unknown.

The germline CDR1 and CDR2 sequences are WSHSY and SAAADI. Trimming removed 6 bases from V and 4 bases from J; junction bases left unmatched: 9. The CDR3 covers 16 residues. This rearrangement joins TRBV10-2 to TRBJ1-5; 10 nucleotides align to TRBD1. This TCR was recovered from a man aged 40-49 years in good health and CMV-seronegative. The specimen was PBMCs. The CDR3 protein is CASRPPGTGANQPQHF. CDR3 in DNA: TGCGCCAGCAGGCCCCCCGGGACAGGGGCTAATCAGCCCCAGCATTTT.